What follows are 18 T cell receptor beta chains derived from one specimen sequenced in a study of blood T cell repertoires in COVID-19. Profiled with immunoSEQ multiplex PCR; TCRdb holds only in-frame clones, not every one. The table lists about 330,000 clones, more than 90% of them singletons. The sequenced sample consisted of PBMCs or T cells enriched from blood (not recorded which). Every receptor here comes from a woman in her 30s who had recovered from COVID-19.

The CDR3 loop reads CASSPFLRDEGRPVEQYF. The CDR3 DNA sequence: TGTGCCAGCAGTCCCTTTCTCCGAGATGAGGGAAGACCAGTCGAGCAGTACTTC. The rearrangement joins TRBV28 to TRBJ2-7; tentative D call: TRBD2 (5 bases). CDR3 length: 18 residues. V was trimmed by 5 bases and J by 6 bases, leaving 29 bases between them. CDR1 and CDR2 from the germline V gene are MDHEN and SYDVKM.

The gene calls are TRBV6-5 and TRBJ2-1; D is possibly TRBD2 (5 bases). The CDR3 consists of 15 residues. V was clipped by 6 bases and J by 1 base, with 13 bases between them. Per the germline V gene, CDR1 is MNHEY and CDR2 is SVGAGI. DNA of the CDR3: TGTGCCAGCAGCGACGGACTTTCTTCCTACAATGAGCAGTTCTTC. This encodes CASSDGLSSYNEQFF.

The chain joins TRBV11-3 to TRBJ2-1; TRBD1 is a possible D gene (5 bases). Germline CDR1 is SGHNT and CDR2 is YENEEA. The ends were cut back, 4 bases at V and 7 bases at J, with 8 bases in the middle. The CDR3 sequence is 12 residues long. This CDR3 reads CASSSQGNEQFF. The CDR3 region has the DNA TGTGCCAGCAGCTCCCAGGGTAATGAGCAGTTCTTC.

The genes are TRBV6-5 and TRBJ2-3; D is perhaps TRBD2 (5 bases). Germline values: CDR1 MNHEY, CDR2 SVGAGI. The CDR3 spans 14 residues. V dropped 1 base and J dropped 1 base, with 6 bases sitting between them. The CDR3, as DNA: TGTGCCAGCAGTTACTTCGGGGGCACAGATACGCAGTATTTT. It is translated as CASSYFGGTDTQYF.

CDR3 bases: TGTGCCAGCAGCTTAATCGGACAGGGCTACTACGAGCAGTACTTC. Amino acid sequence: CASSLIGQGYYEQYF. This rearrangement joins TRBV11-2 to TRBJ2-7; 8 nucleotides line up with TRBD1. The ends lost 2 bases at V and 3 bases at J; junction bases unmatched: 6. The CDR3 spans 15 residues. Looked up from germline, CDR1 is SGHAT and CDR2 is FQNNGV.

The chain couples TRBV11-1 to TRBJ2-1; a weak D match, TRBD2 (6 bases). The CDR3 contains 15 residues. Trimming took off 1 base at V and 6 bases at J, with 13 bases between the two ends. Germline-derived CDR1 and CDR2 are SGHAT and FQDESV (reference sequence). CDR3: CASSLETGAGNEQFF. The CDR3 coding sequence is TGTGCCAGCAGCTTAGAGACGGGAGCGGGCAATGAGCAGTTCTTC.

The chain couples TRBV3-1 (or the pseudogene TRBV3-2) to TRBJ1-3; D ambiguous. V gave up 0 bases and J gave up 0 bases, with 6 bases separating them. Per the germline V gene, CDR1 is LGHDT and CDR2 is YNNKEL (reference sequence). CDR3 length equals 15 residues. Written as DNA, the CDR3 is TGTGCCAGCAGCCAAGATTTGTACTCTGGAAACACCATATATTTT. Its translation is CASSQDLYSGNTIYF.

The chain uses TRBV29-1 and TRBJ2-1, with a possible D match to TRBD1 (6 bases). The CDR3 runs to 14 residues. Trimming stripped 0 bases from V and 6 bases from J, with 12 bases between. Germline CDR1 SQVTM, CDR2 ANQGSEA. CDR3 protein: CSVEDFRQANEQFF. In DNA, the CDR3 is TGCAGCGTTGAAGACTTCCGACAGGCCAATGAGCAGTTCTTC.

The gene calls are TRBV6-2 or TRBV6-3 and TRBJ2-7; D might be TRBD1 (5 bases). V gave up 3 bases and J gave up 7 bases, with 16 bases separating them. Germline loops: CDR1 MNHEY, CDR2 SVGEGT. The CDR3 consists of 14 residues. CDR3 in DNA: TGTGCCAGCAGTTATATGATGGCAGGGCGGGAGCAGTACTTC. This codes for CASSYMMAGREQYF.

The CDR3 sequence is CASSLNRGTGYGYTF. For the CDR3, the DNA is TGTGCCAGCAGCTTGAATCGAGGGACAGGCTATGGCTACACCTTC. The J gene is TRBJ1-2, the V gene TRBV11-2, with TRBD1 matching over 8 bases. The CDR3 totals 15 residues. After removal of 3 bases from V and 4 bases from J, the junction contained 7 bases not matched to a gene. Germline V CDR1 and CDR2: SGHAT, FQNNGV.

The J gene is TRBJ1-1, the V gene TRBV10-3; 11 nucleotides match TRBD1. V lost 9 bases and J lost 3; bases outside the gene matches: 9. The CDR3 totals 15 residues. The germline CDR1 and CDR2 sequences are ENHRY and SYGVKD. This CDR3 reads CAIMDRGRPDTEAFF. CDR3 bases: TGTGCCATAATGGACAGGGGGCGCCCGGACACTGAAGCTTTCTTT.

The CDR3 protein is CASSFGQGRLSTEAFF. Written as DNA, the CDR3 is TGCGCCAGCAGTTTTGGACAGGGGCGCCTGAGCACTGAAGCTTTCTTT. This chain links TRBV5-1 with TRBJ1-1; 9 nucleotides agree with TRBD1. The ends lost 5 bases at V and 4 bases at J; junction bases unmatched: 12. The CDR3 is 16 residues long. From germline, CDR1 is SGHRS and CDR2 YFSETQ.

The V gene is TRBV30, the J gene TRBJ1-2; TRBD1 is a possible D gene (5 bases). Looked up from germline, CDR1 is GTSNPN and CDR2 is SVGIG (reference sequence). The CDR3 contains 12 residues. Trimming pared 6 bases from V and 5 bases from J, leaving 13 bases between. In nucleotides, the CDR3 is TGTGCCTGTAAGGGGTTAGTTTATGGCTACACCTTC. Translation gives CACKGLVYGYTF.

The CDR3 protein is CASGAGTGFGELFF. CDR3 coding DNA: TGTGCCAGCGGCGCCGGGACAGGCTTCGGGGAGCTGTTTTTT. The chain employs TRBV3-1 (or the pseudogene TRBV3-2) and TRBJ2-2; TRBD1 aligns across 8 bases. Losses at the gene ends were 8 bases for V and 7 bases for J; bases not matched to a gene: 9. The CDR3 has 14 amino acids. CDR1 and CDR2 (germline): LGHDT, YNNKEL (reference sequence).

This sequence joins TRBV4-3 and TRBJ2-7, with TRBD2 matching over 9 bases. The germline CDR1 and CDR2 sequences are LGHNA and YSLEER. This CDR3 contains 14 residues. Trimming cost V 0 bases and J 3 bases; bases outside gene matches: 0. In DNA form, the CDR3 reads TGCGCCAGCAGCCAAGAACTAGCGGGCTACGAGCAGTACTTC. It encodes CASSQELAGYEQYF.

The chain has TRBV19 and TRBJ1-2; 8 nucleotides agree with TRBD1. The CDR3 loop spans 15 amino acids. The ends lost 3 bases at V and 6 bases at J; junction bases unmatched: 9. Germline V CDR1 and CDR2: LNHDA, SQIVND (reference sequence). The CDR3 DNA reads as TGTGCCAGTAGTATGGTCCCGGCAGGGGGCGATGGCTACACCTTC. Its translation is CASSMVPAGGDGYTF.

The chain carries TRBV7-2 and TRBJ1-6; 7 nucleotides agree with TRBD1. J lost 10 bases, V lost 11 bases, and 23 bases had no gene match. Germline assignment: CDR1 SGHTA and CDR2 FQGNSA. This CDR3 contains 17 residues. This CDR3 reads CAPAIIRTGDFLSPLHF. The DNA of the CDR3 is TGTGCCCCAGCCATAATCAGGACAGGTGACTTTTTGTCACCCCTCCACTTT.

The gene calls are TRBV3-1 (or the pseudogene TRBV3-2) and TRBJ1-1; 7 bases are a match to TRBD1. The trim removed 4 bases at V and 7 bases at J, leaving 6 bases unmatched. Germline assignment: CDR1 LGHDT and CDR2 YNNKEL (reference sequence). This CDR3 has 13 amino acids. The CDR3 region has the DNA TGTGCCAGCAGCCTGACAGGGAATAATGAAGCTTTCTTT. As protein: CASSLTGNNEAFF.